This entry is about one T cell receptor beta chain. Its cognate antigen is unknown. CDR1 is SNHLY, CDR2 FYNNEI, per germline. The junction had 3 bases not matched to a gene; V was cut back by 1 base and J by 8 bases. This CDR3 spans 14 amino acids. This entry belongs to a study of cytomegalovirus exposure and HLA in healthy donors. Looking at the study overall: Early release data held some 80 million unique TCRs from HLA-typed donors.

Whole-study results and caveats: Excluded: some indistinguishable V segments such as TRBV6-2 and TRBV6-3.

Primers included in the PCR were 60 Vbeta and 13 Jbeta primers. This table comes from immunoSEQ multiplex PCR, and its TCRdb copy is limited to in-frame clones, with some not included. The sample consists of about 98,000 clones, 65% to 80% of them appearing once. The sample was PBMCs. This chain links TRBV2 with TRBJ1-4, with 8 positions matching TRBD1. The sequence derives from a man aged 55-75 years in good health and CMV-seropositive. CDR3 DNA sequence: TGTGCCAGCAGTGAAGGGACAGGGTGGGAAAAACTGTTTTTT. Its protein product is CASSEGTGWEKLFF.